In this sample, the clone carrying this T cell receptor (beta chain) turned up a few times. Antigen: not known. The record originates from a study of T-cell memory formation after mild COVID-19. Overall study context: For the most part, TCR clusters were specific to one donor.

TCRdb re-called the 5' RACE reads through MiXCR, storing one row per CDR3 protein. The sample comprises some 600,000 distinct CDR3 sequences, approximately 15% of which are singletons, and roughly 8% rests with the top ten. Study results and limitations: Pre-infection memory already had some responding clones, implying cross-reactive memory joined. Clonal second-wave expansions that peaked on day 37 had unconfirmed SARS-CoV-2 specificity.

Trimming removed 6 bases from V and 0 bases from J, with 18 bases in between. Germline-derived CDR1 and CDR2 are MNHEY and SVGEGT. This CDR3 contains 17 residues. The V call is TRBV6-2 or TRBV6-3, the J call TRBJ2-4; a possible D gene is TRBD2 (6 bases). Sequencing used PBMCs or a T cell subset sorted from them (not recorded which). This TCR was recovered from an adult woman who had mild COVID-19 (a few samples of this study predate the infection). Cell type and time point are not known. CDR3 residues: CASSVAVLSLAKNIQYF. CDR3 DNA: TGTGCCAGCAGCGTAGCGGTCCTCTCACTAGCCAAAAACATTCAGTACTTC.